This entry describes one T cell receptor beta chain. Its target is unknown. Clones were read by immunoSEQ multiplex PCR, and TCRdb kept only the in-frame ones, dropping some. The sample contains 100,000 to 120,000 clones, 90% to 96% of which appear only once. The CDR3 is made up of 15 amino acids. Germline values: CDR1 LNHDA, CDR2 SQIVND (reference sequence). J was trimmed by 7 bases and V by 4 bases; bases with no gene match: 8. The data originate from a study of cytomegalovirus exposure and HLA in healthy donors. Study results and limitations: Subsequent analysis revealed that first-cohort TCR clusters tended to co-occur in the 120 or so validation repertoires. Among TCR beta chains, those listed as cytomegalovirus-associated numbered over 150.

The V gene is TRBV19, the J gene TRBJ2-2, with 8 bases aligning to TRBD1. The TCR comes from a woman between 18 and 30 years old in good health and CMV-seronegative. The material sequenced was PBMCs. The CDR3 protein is CASSTPGTGLGELFF. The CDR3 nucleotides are TGTGCCAGTAGTACGCCTGGGACAGGCCTCGGGGAGCTGTTTTTT. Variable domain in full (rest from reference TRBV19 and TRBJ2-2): DGGITQSPKYLFRKEGQNVTLSCEQNLNHDAMYWYRQDPGQGLRLIYYSQIVNDFQKGDIAEGYSVSREKKESFPLTVTSAQKNPTAFYLCASSTPGTGLGELFFGEGSRLTVL.